This TCR beta chain was sequenced for a study of cytomegalovirus exposure and HLA in healthy donors. The study ran its PCR with 60 Vbeta and 13 Jbeta primers. Sequenced by immunoSEQ multiplex PCR; TCRdb stores in-frame clones only, minus some. The data show some 130,000 clones, with around 73% seen just once and 1% to 1.5% held by the top ten. The germline CDR1 and CDR2 sequences are MDHEN and SYDVKM. CDR3 length equals 14 residues. V gave up 7 bases and J gave up 2 bases; unmatched junction bases: 7. Material for sequencing was PBMCs. This chain joins TRBV28 and TRBJ1-2, with 7 bases matching TRBD1. The TCR originated in a woman aged 40 to 50 in good health and CMV-seronegative. CDR3 in DNA: TGTGCCAGCAAACCGGGACAGACCAACTATGGCTACACCTTC. Amino acids: CASKPGQTNYGYTF.